This T cell receptor (beta chain) was identified during a study of early T cells in non-severe SARS-CoV-2 infection. Study-wide context: Sequencing targeted bulk RNA from unsorted whole blood, leaving chains unpaired.

Tagging with unique molecular identifiers was applied to individual cDNA molecules. MiXCR, applied by TCRdb to the 5' RACE reads, yields one record per CDR3 protein. The table has tens of thousands of distinct CDR3 sequences, about 15% seen once. There are 16 residues in the CDR3. Trimming removed 3 bases at V and 0 bases at J, with 13 bases between. Germline V gene sequence: CDR1 LNHNV, CDR2 YYDKDF (reference sequence). This receptor was obtained from an adult who was a healthcare worker with PCR-confirmed SARS-CoV-2 infection or an uninfected control (not recorded which). This chain links TRBV15 with TRBJ2-3, with D unresolved. The sample consisted of whole blood, taken at baseline. The CDR3 loop reads CATSSALRRSTDTQYF. The CDR3 bases are TGTGCCACCAGCAGTGCCCTCCGGCGGAGCACAGATACGCAGTATTTT.